The rows below give T cell receptor beta chains drawn from one sample of a study of cytomegalovirus exposure and HLA in healthy donors. The method was immunoSEQ multiplex PCR; TCRdb's version includes in-frame clones alone and lacks a portion of them. The repertoire has some 170,000 clones, around nine tenths of them found once; the top ten carry more than 1.3%. Sequencing input: PBMCs. These receptor sequences come from a woman in her 30s in good health and CMV-seronegative. Both conserved end residues are part of each CDR3. The order of the fields is J gene, D gene, V gene, clone size, CDR3 protein, CDR3 DNA. D genes are given only for firm matches. For some rows the clone size is stated as once, few or many, or as a class when expanded; others skip it.

TRBJ2-7 TRBD1 TRBV2 - CASNQGTVYEQYF TGTGCCAGCAACCAAGGGACAGTCTACGAGCAGTACTTC
TRBJ1-1 - TRBV29-1 - CSAGGAPMNTEAFF TGCAGCGCCGGCGGGGCCCCAATGAACACTGAAGCTTTCTTT
TRBJ2-3 - TRBV12-5 once CASGVITPTSTDTQYF TGTGCTAGTGGTGTAATTACCCCGACTAGCACAGATACGCAGTATTTT
TRBJ2-7 - TRBV6-1 few CASSEADSSYEQYF TGTGCCAGCAGTGAAGCGGACAGCTCCTACGAGCAGTACTTC
TRBJ2-2 TRBD1 TRBV6-1 many CASSDEGAGTGELFF TGTGCCAGCAGTGACGAGGGGGCAGGGACCGGGGAGCTGTTTTTT
TRBJ2-1 TRBD2 TRBV5-1 - CASSPASGGPSDNEQFF TGCGCCAGCAGCCCCGCCAGCGGGGGGCCGTCCGACAATGAGCAGTTCTTC
TRBJ2-7 - TRBV5-4 - CASSAEQGFYEQYF TGTGCCAGCAGCGCTGAACAGGGTTTCTACGAGCAGTACTTC
TRBJ2-2 - TRBV9 - CASSVARAGGTRTGELFF TGTGCCAGCAGCGTAGCCCGCGCCGGGGGAACAAGGACCGGGGAGCTGTTTTTT
TRBJ2-3 TRBD2 TRBV11-2 once CASRGVPPDTQYF TGTGCCTCGCGGGGGGTCCCGCCAGATACGCAGTATTTT
TRBJ1-1 - TRBV15 - CATSRDRGTANTEAFF TGTGCCACCAGCAGAGATCGAGGCACGGCCAACACTGAAGCTTTCTTT
TRBJ2-7 TRBD1 TRBV5-4 once CASSLGGTGTFGEQYF TGTGCCAGCAGCTTGGGGGGGACAGGAACTTTCGGCGAGCAGTACTTC
TRBJ1-5 TRBD1 TRBV10-3 - CAISATYRTGDQPQHF TGTGCCATCAGTGCTACGTATCGGACAGGGGATCAGCCCCAGCATTTT
TRBJ1-1 - TRBV6-6 - CASSLQGFHTEAFF TGTGCCAGCAGTCTACAGGGTTTTCACACTGAAGCTTTCTTT
TRBJ1-1 - TRBV6-1 - CAGGRGATVTEAFF TGTGCCGGGGGGCGGGGGGCGACGGTCACTGAAGCTTTCTTT
TRBJ2-7 - TRBV28 - CASSRTAPYEQYF TGTGCCAGCAGTAGGACAGCACCCTACGAGCAGTACTTC
TRBJ1-2 - TRBV6-5 - CASSYFQTAFDYGYTF TGTGCCAGCAGTTACTTCCAGACAGCTTTCGACTATGGCTACACCTTC
TRBJ2-1 - TRBV5-1 - CASSLSGETYNEQFF TGCGCCAGCAGCTTGAGCGGAGAAACCTACAATGAGCAGTTCTTC
TRBJ1-1 - TRBV7-9 - CASSSEMNTEAFF TGTGCCAGCAGCTCCGAGATGAACACTGAAGCTTTCTTT
TRBJ1-6 - TRBV15 - CATRDTNSPLHF TGTGCCACCAGGGACACCAATTCACCCCTCCACTTT
TRBJ2-5 - TRBV2 - CASSEGRETQYF TGTGCCAGCAGTGAAGGTCGAGAGACCCAGTACTTC
TRBJ2-7 - TRBV18 - CASSPRPGQILAYEQYF TGTGCCAGCTCACCTCGGCCCGGACAGATACTGGCCTACGAGCAGTACTTC
TRBJ2-1 TRBD1 TRBV7-8 - CASSPRGQGFYEQFF TGTGCCAGCAGCCCACGAGGACAGGGATTCTATGAGCAGTTCTTC
TRBJ1-1 - TRBV4-2 - CASSQAGGVEAFF TGTGCCAGCAGCCAAGCCGGAGGGGTTGAAGCTTTCTTT
TRBJ2-2 - TRBV27 - CASSLYSQTTTGELFF TGTGCCAGCAGTTTGTATTCTCAGACGACAACCGGGGAGCTGTTTTTT
TRBJ1-1 - TRBV10-1 - CASSESKAAIPTEAFF TGCGCCAGCAGTGAGTCGAAGGCGGCGATACCAACTGAAGCTTTCTTT
TRBJ2-7 - TRBV18 once CASSPPSGPYEQYF TGTGCCAGCTCACCACCGAGCGGCCCCTACGAGCAGTACTTC
TRBJ2-7 - TRBV4-1 few CASSHATSYYEQYF TGCGCCAGCAGCCACGCAACTTCGTACTACGAGCAGTACTTC